The 21 T cell receptor beta chains listed next were all sequenced from one sample in a study of blood T cell repertoires in COVID-19. The assay was immunoSEQ multiplex PCR, and TCRdb's table has in-frame clones only and misses some. The table lists some 200,000 clones, about 87% of them singletons. The sample consisted of peripheral blood. The receptors come from a man between 18 and 29 years old with active or convalescent COVID-19.

The V call is TRBV7-8, the J call TRBJ1-4; TRBD1 matches 9 bases. Germline lookup yields CDR1 SGHVS and CDR2 FQNEAQ. V dropped 1 base and J dropped 3; count of bases not matched to a gene: 3. The CDR3 loop spans 16 amino acids. The CDR3 region is CASSLGTGVPNEKLFF. In DNA form, the CDR3 reads TGTGCCAGCAGCTTAGGGACAGGGGTGCCTAATGAAAAACTGTTTTTT.

This clone was seen a few times. CDR3 DNA: TGTGCCAGCAGCCGAGACAGGGACCCTTATAGCAATCAGCCCCAGCATTTT. This translates into CASSRDRDPYSNQPQHF. V and J are TRBV6-6 and TRBJ1-5; TRBD1 matches at 7 bases. The germline V gene has CDR1 MNHNY and CDR2 SVGAGI (reference sequence). Unmatched junction bases numbered 11, after V lost 6 bases and J lost 0 bases. The length of the CDR3 is 17 residues.

V is TRBV6-2 or TRBV6-3 and J is TRBJ1-5; D remains ambiguous. This CDR3 contains 13 residues. Germline V gene data show CDR1 as MNHEY and CDR2 as SVGEGT. V was clipped by 4 bases and J by 0 bases, with 4 bases between them. The CDR3, as DNA: TGTGCCAGCAGTTCAGATAGCAATCAGCCCCAGCATTTT. Translation: CASSSDSNQPQHF.

This clone was found a few times. This chain connects TRBV6-4 to TRBJ2-1; D is perhaps TRBD2 (6 bases). Germline lookup yields CDR1 MRHNA and CDR2 SNTAGT. V lost 5 bases and J lost 5, with 16 bases in between. The CDR3 is made up of 15 amino acids. The CDR3: CASSRLASGDNEQFF. CDR3 DNA sequence: TGTGCCAGCAGTCGGCTAGCGTCAGGCGACAATGAGCAGTTCTTC.

The CDR3 is CASSQEQGSHTEAFF. The CDR3 coding sequence is TGTGCCAGCAGCCAAGAACAGGGGTCACACACTGAAGCTTTCTTT. The chain uses TRBV14 and TRBJ1-1; 7 positions agree with TRBD1. Germline loops: CDR1 SGHDN, CDR2 FVKESK. Unmatched junction bases numbered 4, after V lost 0 bases and J lost 3 bases. The CDR3 runs to 15 residues.

Comment on this clone: Other DNA sequences in the same sample also yield this CDR3. This chain uses TRBV18 with TRBJ2-1; 16 bases are a match to TRBD2. The CDR3 totals 15 residues. Trimming took 6 bases from V and 7 from J; bases not matched to a gene: 3. The germline CDR1 and CDR2 sequences are KGHSH and LQKENI. Here the CDR3 reads CASSRGLAGGNEQFF. Written as DNA, the CDR3 is TGTGCCAGCTCGCGGGGACTAGCGGGAGGGAATGAGCAGTTCTTC.

In this sample, this clone turned up once. The gene calls are TRBV4-2 and TRBJ1-1; a possible D gene is TRBD1 (5 bases). V gave up 0 bases and J gave up 10 bases, with 12 bases separating them. CDR1 and CDR2 from the germline V gene are LGHNA and YNFKEQ. The CDR3 loop spans 13 amino acids. For the CDR3, the DNA is TGTGCCAGCAGCCAAGATATCGGACACTCAGCTTTCTTT. Translated: CASSQDIGHSAFF.

This chain joins TRBV19 and TRBJ1-2; D is perhaps TRBD1 (5 bases). Per germline, CDR1 LNHDA and CDR2 SQIVND (reference sequence). This CDR3 has 15 residues. The ends were cut back, 3 bases at V and 8 bases at J, with 19 bases in the middle. The CDR3 loop is CASSISRGEAIGYTF. DNA of the CDR3: TGTGCCAGTAGTATCAGTAGGGGTGAGGCGATCGGCTACACCTTC.

This chain uses TRBV5-1 with TRBJ2-3; 8 bases align to TRBD2. CDR1 is SGHRS and CDR2 is YFSETQ in the germline V gene. The trim removed 0 bases at V and 4 bases at J, leaving 4 bases unmatched. CDR3 length: 15 residues. This CDR3 reads CASSLGGLGSDTQYF. CDR3 coding DNA: TGCGCCAGCAGCTTGGGGGGACTAGGGTCAGATACGCAGTATTTT.

This clone was seen just once. The chain has TRBV29-1 and TRBJ2-5, with a possible D match to TRBD2 (5 bases). V gave up 7 bases and J gave up 5 bases, with 14 bases separating them. Germline V gene lookup returns CDR1 SQVTM and CDR2 ANQGSEA. The length of the CDR3 is 12 residues. The CDR3 DNA reads TGCAGCGGGTGGACTGGTGGGGAGACCCAGTACTTC. Protein: CSGWTGGETQYF.

The V gene is TRBV7-2, the J gene TRBJ2-2; 11 bases agree with TRBD1. Germline CDR1 reads SGHTA; CDR2 reads FQGNSA. Trimming cost V 3 bases and J 4 bases; bases outside gene matches: 1. The CDR3 sequence is 15 residues long. The CDR3 is CASSFGQGATGELFF. The CDR3 nucleotides are TGTGCCAGCAGCTTCGGACAGGGGGCCACCGGGGAGCTGTTTTTT. Supplemented by reference TRBV7-2 and TRBJ2-2, the full variable domain reads GAGVSQSPSNKVTEKGKDVELRCDPISGHTALYWYRQSLGQGLEFLIYFQGNSAPDKSGLPSDRFSAERTGGSVSTLTIQRTQQEDSAVYLCASSFGQGATGELFFGEGSRLTVL.

V is TRBV19 and J is TRBJ1-5; 9 bases fit TRBD1. The V gene's germline CDR1 is LNHDA and CDR2 SQIVND (reference sequence). The trim removed 3 bases at V and 6 bases at J, leaving 15 bases unmatched. This CDR3 is 18 amino acids long. The CDR3 loop is CASSILGQGIGLGQPQHF. CDR3 coding DNA: TGTGCCAGTAGTATTCTGGGACAGGGCATTGGGTTAGGTCAGCCCCAGCATTTT.

The count of this clone is one. V is TRBV2 and J is TRBJ1-4; the D is unclear. Germline lookup yields CDR1 SNHLY and CDR2 FYNNEI. The CDR3 spans 13 residues. V lost 9 bases and J lost 3, with 11 bases in between. This chain's CDR3 is CASRGLSNEKLFF. The CDR3 DNA reads as TGTGCCAGTCGGGGATTATCTAATGAAAAACTGTTTTTT.

The chain joins TRBV7-8 to TRBJ1-5, with no clear D. The CDR3 totals 15 residues. Per the germline V gene, CDR1 is SGHVS and CDR2 is FQNEAQ. V was clipped by 5 bases and J by 4 bases, with 15 bases between them. Here the CDR3 reads CASSPQREINQPQHF. CDR3 bases: TGTGCCAGCAGCCCACAGCGGGAAATAAATCAGCCCCAGCATTTT.

This clone was recorded a few times. The V call is TRBV25-1, the J call TRBJ1-2, with unresolved D. Germline V lookup: CDR1 MGHDK, CDR2 SYGVNS. The V gene lost 2 bases and the J gene lost 1 base, with 8 bases spanning the gap. This CDR3 has 14 residues. CDR3 sequence (DNA): TGTGCCAGCAGTGAAATCGGAGGTAACTATGGCTACACCTTC. Its protein is CASSEIGGNYGYTF.

The chain links TRBV4-1 to TRBJ1-2; a possible D gene is TRBD1 (5 bases). Germline values: CDR1 MGHRA, CDR2 YSYEKL. The CDR3 runs to 15 residues. V lost 6 bases and J lost 2, with 16 bases in between. CDR3 coding DNA: TGCGCCAGCAGGAGAGTGACAGACAGCAACTATGGCTACACCTTC. Residues: CASRRVTDSNYGYTF.

This rearrangement joins TRBV29-1 to TRBJ1-2; D not resolved. In germline, CDR1 is SQVTM, CDR2 ANQGSEA. The CDR3 contains 10 residues. V dropped 4 bases and J dropped 10 bases, with 10 bases sitting between them. This CDR3 is CSVGGSSYTF. In DNA form, the CDR3 reads TGCAGCGTTGGCGGCAGTTCCTACACCTTC.

V usage is TRBV18 and J usage is TRBJ1-2, with TRBD1 identical over 8 bases. The J segment lost 4 bases and the V segment lost 0 bases, leaving 10 bases of the junction unmatched. This CDR3 has 17 amino acids. Per germline, CDR1 KGHSH and CDR2 LQKENI. Written as DNA, the CDR3 is TGTGCCAGCTCACCACCGAGGACAGGGACGGTTTTCTATGGCTACACCTTC. This encodes CASSPPRTGTVFYGYTF.

The chain uses TRBV20-1 and TRBJ1-2, with D possibly being TRBD1 (6 bases). V lost 6 bases and J 10 bases, leaving 15 bases between the germline ends. This CDR3 comprises 11 residues. Germline V CDR1 and CDR2: DFQATT, SNEGSKA (reference sequence). The CDR3 spells CSAGPGGHYTF. The CDR3 DNA is TGCAGTGCGGGCCCTGGGGGCCACTACACCTTC.

The gene calls are TRBV15 and TRBJ1-5; D uncertain. V was shortened by 0 bases and J by 4 bases, with 10 bases between the two germline ends. CDR3 length equals 15 residues. The V gene's germline CDR1 is LNHNV and CDR2 YYDKDF (reference sequence). The DNA for the CDR3 is TGTGCCACCAGCAGAGATTCAAGAGTAAATCAGCCCCAGCATTTT. Protein: CATSRDSRVNQPQHF.

The gene calls are TRBV18 and TRBJ2-2; 9 bases line up with TRBD1. After removal of 3 bases from V and 5 bases from J, the junction contained 4 bases not matched to a gene. CDR3 size: 15 residues. Germline lookup yields CDR1 KGHSH and CDR2 LQKENI. Here the CDR3 DNA reads TGTGCCAGCTCACCGGACAGGGGCCTAACCGGGGAGCTGTTTTTT. Its translation: CASSPDRGLTGELFF.